The clone carrying this T cell receptor beta chain has a count of ten or more. Compared with germline, one end of the junction differs, possibly owing to a read error. This specimen comes from a study of T cells in Graves' hyperthyroidism and ophthalmopathy. Amplified TCR beta CDR3 regions came from RNA transcripts. Carried out on the TCR CDR3, a first-round RT-PCR used the HTBI primer set. From the multiplex PCR reads, TCRdb called clonotypes with MiXCR, one entry per CDR3 protein. The sample holds around 700,000 distinct CDR3 sequences, 18% seen once. The CDR3 loop spans 13 amino acids. Germline V CDR1 and CDR2: SNHLY, FYNNEI.

The source is a woman in her fifties or sixties with Graves' hyperthyroidism that later progressed to Graves' ophthalmopathy. The specimen was blood. The chain uses TRBV2 and TRBJ1-1, with D unresolved. The CDR3 reads CASKYGRNTEAFF. CDR3 DNA sequence: TGTGCCAGCAAATATGGACGAAACACTGAAGCTTTTTTT.